The 19 T cell receptor beta chains reported below all come from one sample, sequenced in a study of graft-versus-host responses after intestinal transplantation. Clones were read by immunoSEQ multiplex PCR, and TCRdb kept only the in-frame ones, dropping some. The sample holds 90,000 to 120,000 clones, roughly 90% seen once. No antigens are known for them. The specimen was unstimulated CD4+ T cells sorted from spleen or lymph node cells, collected before transplant. The receptors derive from a human donor who was the organ donor for an intestinal transplant.

The rearrangement joins TRBV7-3 to TRBJ2-4, with TRBD1 matching over 10 bases. The CDR3 loop spans 13 amino acids. The V gene's germline CDR1 is SGHTA and CDR2 FQGTGA. V lost 8 bases and J lost 5; bases outside the gene matches: 3. The CDR3: CASSGTGENIQYF. The DNA for the CDR3 is TGTGCCAGCTCAGGGACAGGGGAAAACATTCAGTACTTC.

This chain connects TRBV6-6 to TRBJ2-2, with 8 positions matching TRBD1. CDR3 length equals 14 residues. Germline lookup yields CDR1 MNHNY and CDR2 SVGAGI (reference sequence). V lost 1 base to trimming and J lost 6 bases; unmatched junction nucleotides: 1. The CDR3 loop reads CASSYWTGSGELFF. In DNA form, the CDR3 reads TGTGCCAGCAGTTACTGGACAGGGTCCGGGGAGCTGTTTTTT.

The gene calls are TRBV5-1 and TRBJ2-6, with D uncertain. This CDR3 has 16 residues. In germline, CDR1 is SGHRS, CDR2 YFSETQ. V gave up 5 bases and J gave up 0 bases, with 12 bases separating them. The CDR3 region is CASSLKRSSGANVLTF. The CDR3 coding sequence is TGCGCCAGCAGTTTAAAACGGTCCTCTGGGGCCAACGTCCTGACTTTC.

This chain links TRBV5-1 with TRBJ1-1; D is unresolved. Trimming left V 4 bases short and J 3 bases short, with 10 bases between. Germline V gene sequence: CDR1 SGHRS, CDR2 YFSETQ. The CDR3 length is 13 residues. In DNA form, the CDR3 reads TGCGCCAGCAGCCTCTCAGAGGACACTGAAGCTTTCTTT. Its translation: CASSLSEDTEAFF. The whole variable domain, filled in from reference TRBV5-1 and TRBJ1-1, reads KAGVTQTPRYLIKTRGQQVTLSCSPISGHRSVSWYQQTPGQGLQFLFEYFSETQRNKGNFPGRFSGRQFSNSRSEMNVSTLELGDSALYLCASSLSEDTEAFFGQGTRLTVV.

The chain has TRBV6-1 and TRBJ2-3, with 11 bases identical to TRBD2. V lost 7 bases, J lost 2 bases, and 5 bases stayed unmatched. This CDR3 comprises 15 residues. CDR1 is MNHNS and CDR2 is SASEGT in the germline V gene. The CDR3 protein is CASKKLAGATDTQYF. Here the CDR3 DNA reads TGTGCCAGCAAAAAACTAGCGGGAGCCACAGATACGCAGTATTTT.

The V and J genes are TRBV30 and TRBJ2-7, with TRBD2 matching over 8 bases. The junction had 7 bases not matched to a gene; V was cut back by 4 bases and J by 2 bases. CDR3 size: 14 residues. Germline CDR1 reads GTSNPN; CDR2 reads SVGIG (reference sequence). CDR3 sequence reads: CAWTTGGEPYEQYF. Written as DNA, the CDR3 is TGTGCCTGGACCACGGGGGGGGAACCCTACGAGCAGTACTTC.

This clone is a singleton in its sample. This chain connects TRBV6-5 to TRBJ1-1; D remains unclear. V was clipped by 2 bases and J by 4 bases, with 11 bases between them. The germline V gene has CDR1 MNHEY and CDR2 SVGAGI. This CDR3 contains 14 residues. CDR3 region: CASSYKGGSTEAFF. The DNA for the CDR3 is TGTGCCAGCAGTTACAAGGGTGGGAGCACTGAAGCTTTCTTT.

The V call is TRBV5-4, the J call TRBJ1-1, with 10 bases that match TRBD1. Losses at the gene ends were 3 bases for V and 1 base for J; bases not matched to a gene: 3. This CDR3 has 15 amino acids. CDR1 is SGHNT and CDR2 is YYREEE in the germline V gene (reference sequence). DNA for the CDR3: TGTGCCAGCAGCTCAAGGACAGGGGGGAACACTGAAGCTTTCTTT. Translating it yields CASSSRTGGNTEAFF.

The V call is TRBV5-1, the J call TRBJ2-1; no definite D call. Trimming removed 4 bases from V and 0 bases from J, with 14 bases in between. Germline V gene lookup returns CDR1 SGHRS and CDR2 YFSETQ. The CDR3 has 16 amino acids. Written as DNA, the CDR3 is TGCGCCAGCAGCGATGGCTGGTCAGACTCCTACAATGAGCAGTTCTTC. The encoded protein is CASSDGWSDSYNEQFF.

The V and J genes are TRBV6-1 and TRBJ2-2; the match to TRBD1 covers 8 bases. Germline V lookup: CDR1 MNHNS, CDR2 SASEGT. J was trimmed by 3 bases and V by 7 bases; bases with no gene match: 7. This CDR3 is 15 amino acids long. Written as DNA, the CDR3 is TGTGCCAGCAATCCAGGGGGCGCGTACACCGGGGAGCTGTTTTTT. Translated, it gives CASNPGGAYTGELFF.

This chain joins TRBV7-9 and TRBJ2-3, with 7 bases fitting TRBD2. Trimming took 6 bases from V and 2 from J; bases not matched to a gene: 8. The CDR3 sequence is 15 residues long. The germline V gene encodes CDR1 SEHNR and CDR2 FQNEAQ (reference sequence). The CDR3: CASSLRGDVTDTQYF. The CDR3 bases are TGTGCCAGCAGTCTACGGGGGGACGTCACAGATACGCAGTATTTT.

The chain uses TRBV6-5 and TRBJ1-1, with D perhaps TRBD1 (6 bases). Germline CDR1 reads MNHEY; CDR2 reads SVGAGI. V lost 4 bases and J 2 bases, leaving 14 bases between the germline ends. The CDR3 spans 15 residues. The CDR3 loop reads CASSSGTSRNTEAFF. CDR3 sequence (DNA): TGTGCCAGCAGTTCCGGGACATCTAGAAACACTGAAGCTTTCTTT.

V is TRBV7-9 and J is TRBJ2-5; D not certain. The CDR3 consists of 14 residues. Germline CDR1 is SEHNR and CDR2 is FQNEAQ (reference sequence). The V and J ends lost 5 bases and 1 base respectively, with 11 bases between them. The CDR3 DNA reads as TGTGCCAGCAGCCAGCCCCCACTCCAAGAGACCCAGTACTTC. Protein product: CASSQPPLQETQYF.

The V call is TRBV11-1, the J call TRBJ2-2; 8 nucleotides agree with TRBD1. CDR1 and CDR2 from the germline V gene are SGHAT and FQDESV (reference sequence). The CDR3 loop spans 15 amino acids. Losses at the gene ends were 5 bases for V and 0 bases for J; bases not matched to a gene: 2. CDR3 in DNA: TGTGCCAGCAGCGTGGGACAGGCGAACACCGGGGAGCTGTTTTTT. The encoded protein is CASSVGQANTGELFF.

V is TRBV19 and J is TRBJ1-4, with 10 positions matching TRBD1. Germline lookup yields CDR1 LNHDA and CDR2 SQIVND (reference sequence). Losses at the gene ends were 5 bases for V and 7 bases for J; bases not matched to a gene: 7. This CDR3 region has 15 residues. CDR3 nucleotides: TGTGCCAGTAGTGGCCGGGACAGGGGAATTGAAAAACTGTTTTTT. Translated: CASSGRDRGIEKLFF.

The chain joins TRBV6-1 to TRBJ2-3; the match to TRBD1 covers 7 bases. Looked up from germline, CDR1 is MNHNS and CDR2 is SASEGT. The length of the CDR3 is 15 residues. The V and J ends lost 6 bases and 0 bases, in that order; junction bases with no gene match: 6. The CDR3 DNA reads as TGTGCCAGCAGCCCAACAGGGGTCAGCACAGATACGCAGTATTTT. Translation: CASSPTGVSTDTQYF.

This chain connects TRBV5-6 to TRBJ2-5, with D possibly being TRBD2 (6 bases). The DNA end is a closer match to TRBJ2-7, so the J assignment may be wrong. The CDR3 is 14 residues long. Per the germline V gene, CDR1 is SGHDT and CDR2 is YYEEEE. CDR3: CASSFIGAGYEQYF. As DNA, the CDR3 is TGTGCCAGCAGCTTTATCGGGGCGGGGTACGAGCAGTACTTC.

The CDR3 is CASSLGRSYEQYF. The DNA for the CDR3 is TGTGCCAGCAGCTTAGGTAGGAGCTACGAGCAGTACTTC. This chain uses TRBV11-1 with TRBJ2-7; D unresolved. The CDR3 runs to 13 residues. V shed 1 base and J shed 3 bases, with 7 bases lying between them. Germline V gene sequence: CDR1 SGHAT, CDR2 FQDESV (reference sequence).

V gene TRBV18 combines with J gene TRBJ1-2, with 9 bases matching TRBD1. The V and J ends lost 6 bases and 5 bases, in that order; junction bases with no gene match: 7. Germline CDR1 KGHSH, CDR2 LQKENI. The CDR3 consists of 14 residues. CDR3 in DNA: TGTGCCAGCTCGCCTACAGGGGGCGGTTATGGCTACACCTTC. This encodes CASSPTGGGYGYTF.